This TCR beta chain was found in a study of shared clonotypes between healthy human individuals. TCRdb's table, derived via immunoSEQ multiplex PCR, lists solely in-frame clones and lacks some. The table has about 320,000 clones, around 87% seen once. This clone has more than one count but fewer than ten. This CDR3 contains 13 residues. V shed 5 bases and J 5 bases; nucleotides not matched to a gene: 6. The germline gives CDR1 SGHNT, CDR2 YYREEE (reference sequence). This TCR was recovered from a man between 18 and 35 years old in good health. The genes are TRBV5-4 and TRBJ1-2; 7 positions match TRBD1. Input material: memory CD8+ T cells sorted from blood. Sample subset: CD45RO+ cells pooled with CCR7-negative TemRA cells. CDR3 nucleotide sequence: TGTGCCAGCAGTTCCGGGACAGCTTATGGCTACACCTTC. Residues: CASSSGTAYGYTF.